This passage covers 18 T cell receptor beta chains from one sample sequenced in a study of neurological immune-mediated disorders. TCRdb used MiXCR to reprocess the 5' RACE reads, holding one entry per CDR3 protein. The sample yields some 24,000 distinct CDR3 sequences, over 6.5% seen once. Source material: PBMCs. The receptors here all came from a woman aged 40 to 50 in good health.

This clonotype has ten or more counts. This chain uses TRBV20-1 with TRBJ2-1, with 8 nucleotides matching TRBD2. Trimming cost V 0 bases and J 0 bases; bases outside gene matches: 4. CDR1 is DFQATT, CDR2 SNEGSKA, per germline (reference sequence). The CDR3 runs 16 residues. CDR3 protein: CSARDGGRSSYNEQFF. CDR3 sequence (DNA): TGCAGTGCTAGAGACGGCGGGAGGAGCTCCTACAATGAGCAGTTCTTC.

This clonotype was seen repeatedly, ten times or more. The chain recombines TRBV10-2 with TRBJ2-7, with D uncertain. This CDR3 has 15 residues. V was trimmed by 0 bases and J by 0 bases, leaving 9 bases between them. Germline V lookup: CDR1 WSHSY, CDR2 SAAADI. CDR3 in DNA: TGCGCCAGCAGTGAGTCTGGGCGCCTCTCCTACGAGCAGTACTTC. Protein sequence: CASSESGRLSYEQYF.

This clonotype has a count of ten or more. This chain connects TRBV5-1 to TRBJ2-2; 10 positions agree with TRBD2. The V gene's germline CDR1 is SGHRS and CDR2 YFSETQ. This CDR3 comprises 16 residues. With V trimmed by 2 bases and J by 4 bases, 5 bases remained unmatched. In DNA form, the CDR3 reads TGCGCCAGCAGCTTCGGGCTAGCGGGAGCCACCGGGGAGCTGTTTTTT. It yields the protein CASSFGLAGATGELFF.

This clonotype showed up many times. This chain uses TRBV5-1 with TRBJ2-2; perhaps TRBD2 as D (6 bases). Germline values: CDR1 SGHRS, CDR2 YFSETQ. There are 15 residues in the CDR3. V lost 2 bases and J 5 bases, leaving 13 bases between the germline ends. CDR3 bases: TGCGCCAGCAGCTTAAGGTCAGGAGGGACCGGGGAGCTGTTTTTT. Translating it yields CASSLRSGGTGELFF. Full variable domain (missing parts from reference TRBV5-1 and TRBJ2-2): KAGVTQTPRYLIKTRGQQVTLSCSPISGHRSVSWYQQTPGQGLQFLFEYFSETQRNKGNFPGRFSGRQFSNSRSEMNVSTLELGDSALYLCASSLRSGGTGELFFGEGSRLTVL.

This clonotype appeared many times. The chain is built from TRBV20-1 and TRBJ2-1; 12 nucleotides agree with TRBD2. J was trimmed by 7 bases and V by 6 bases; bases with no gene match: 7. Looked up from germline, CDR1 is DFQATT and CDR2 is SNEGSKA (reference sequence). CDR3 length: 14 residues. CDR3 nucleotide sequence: TGCAGTGCCGGACTAGCGGGATCGAAGAATGAGCAGTTCTTC. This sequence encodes CSAGLAGSKNEQFF.

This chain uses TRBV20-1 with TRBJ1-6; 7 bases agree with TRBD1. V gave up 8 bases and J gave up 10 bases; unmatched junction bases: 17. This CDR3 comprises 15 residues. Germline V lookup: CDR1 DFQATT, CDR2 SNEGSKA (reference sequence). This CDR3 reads CSTPYRGMAVSPLHF. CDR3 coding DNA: TGCAGTACTCCCTACAGGGGAATGGCTGTCTCACCCCTCCACTTT.

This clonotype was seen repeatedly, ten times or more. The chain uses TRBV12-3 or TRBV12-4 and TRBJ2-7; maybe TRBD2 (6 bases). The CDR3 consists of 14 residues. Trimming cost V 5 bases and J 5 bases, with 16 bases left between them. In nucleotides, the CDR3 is TGTGCCAGCAGTGGGGGACTTACTGCAAACGAGCAGTACTTC. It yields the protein CASSGGLTANEQYF.

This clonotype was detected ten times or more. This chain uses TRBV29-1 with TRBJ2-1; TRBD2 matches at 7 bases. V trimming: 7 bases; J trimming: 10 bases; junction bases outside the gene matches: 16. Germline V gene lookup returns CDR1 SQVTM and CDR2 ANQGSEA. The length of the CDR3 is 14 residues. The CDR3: CSAFVGAGVGEQFF. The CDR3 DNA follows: TGCAGCGCCTTCGTCGGTGCGGGAGTAGGGGAGCAGTTCTTC.

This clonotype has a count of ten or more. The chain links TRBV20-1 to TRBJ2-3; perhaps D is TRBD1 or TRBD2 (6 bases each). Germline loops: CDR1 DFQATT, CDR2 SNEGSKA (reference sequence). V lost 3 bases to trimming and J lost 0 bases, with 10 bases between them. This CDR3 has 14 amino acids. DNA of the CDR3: TGCAGTGCTAGCGGGGGCCTCAGCACAGATACGCAGTATTTT. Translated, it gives CSASGGLSTDTQYF.

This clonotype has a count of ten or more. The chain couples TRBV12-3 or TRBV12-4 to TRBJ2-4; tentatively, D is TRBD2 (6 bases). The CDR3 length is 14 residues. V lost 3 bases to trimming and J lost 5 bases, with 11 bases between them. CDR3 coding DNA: TGTGCCAGCAGTTTTGGAGGGAGGCAAAACATTCAGTACTTC. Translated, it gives CASSFGGRQNIQYF.

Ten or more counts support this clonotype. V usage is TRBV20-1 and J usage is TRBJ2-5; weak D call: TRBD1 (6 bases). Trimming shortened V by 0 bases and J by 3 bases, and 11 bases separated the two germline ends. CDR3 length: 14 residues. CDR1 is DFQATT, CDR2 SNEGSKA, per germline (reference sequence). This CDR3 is CSARDWTAEETQYF. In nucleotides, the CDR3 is TGCAGTGCTAGAGATTGGACAGCAGAAGAGACCCAGTACTTC.

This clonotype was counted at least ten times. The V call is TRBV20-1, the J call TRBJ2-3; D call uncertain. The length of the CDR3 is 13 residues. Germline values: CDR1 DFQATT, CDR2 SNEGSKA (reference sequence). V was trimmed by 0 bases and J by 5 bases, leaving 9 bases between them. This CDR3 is CSAREPLGDTQYF. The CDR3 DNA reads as TGCAGTGCTAGAGAGCCCCTCGGAGATACGCAGTATTTT.

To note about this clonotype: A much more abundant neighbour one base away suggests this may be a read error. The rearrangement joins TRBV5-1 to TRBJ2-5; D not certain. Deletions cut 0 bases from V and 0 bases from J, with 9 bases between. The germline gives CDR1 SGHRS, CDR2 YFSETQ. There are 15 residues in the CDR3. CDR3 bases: TGCGCCAGCAGCTTGGCCGTATTGGACCAAGAGACCCAGTACTTC. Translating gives CASSLAVLDQETQYF.

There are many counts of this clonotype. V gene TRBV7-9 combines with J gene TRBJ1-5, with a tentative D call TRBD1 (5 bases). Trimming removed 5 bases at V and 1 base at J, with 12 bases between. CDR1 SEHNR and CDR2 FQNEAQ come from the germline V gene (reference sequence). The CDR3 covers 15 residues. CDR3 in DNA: TGTGCCAGCAGCCCCGGGGACGGAAGCAATCAGCCCCAGCATTTT. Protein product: CASSPGDGSNQPQHF.

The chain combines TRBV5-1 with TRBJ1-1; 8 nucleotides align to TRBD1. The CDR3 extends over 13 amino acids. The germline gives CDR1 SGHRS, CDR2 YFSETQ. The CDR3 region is CGSLTGAPQLAFF. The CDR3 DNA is TGCGGCAGTCTGACAGGGGCCCCCCAGCTCGCTTTCTTT.

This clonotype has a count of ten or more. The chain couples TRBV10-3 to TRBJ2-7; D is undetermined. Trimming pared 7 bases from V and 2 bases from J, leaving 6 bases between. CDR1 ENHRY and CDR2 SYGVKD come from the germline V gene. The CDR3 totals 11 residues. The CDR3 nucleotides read TGTGCCATCATGGCAGCCTACGAGCAGTACTTC. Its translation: CAIMAAYEQYF.

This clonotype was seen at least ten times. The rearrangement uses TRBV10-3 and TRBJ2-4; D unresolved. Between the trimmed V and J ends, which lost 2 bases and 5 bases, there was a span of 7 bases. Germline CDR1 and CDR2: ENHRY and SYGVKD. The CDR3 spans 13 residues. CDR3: CAISEGDQNIQYF. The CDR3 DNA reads TGTGCCATCAGTGAGGGAGACCAAAACATTCAGTACTTC.

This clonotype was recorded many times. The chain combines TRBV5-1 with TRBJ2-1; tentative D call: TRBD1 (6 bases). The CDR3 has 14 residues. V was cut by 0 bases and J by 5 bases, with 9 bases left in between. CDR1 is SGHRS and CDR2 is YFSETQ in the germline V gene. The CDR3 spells CASSLAGQNNEQFF. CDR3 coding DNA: TGCGCCAGCAGCTTGGCGGGACAAAACAATGAGCAGTTCTTC.